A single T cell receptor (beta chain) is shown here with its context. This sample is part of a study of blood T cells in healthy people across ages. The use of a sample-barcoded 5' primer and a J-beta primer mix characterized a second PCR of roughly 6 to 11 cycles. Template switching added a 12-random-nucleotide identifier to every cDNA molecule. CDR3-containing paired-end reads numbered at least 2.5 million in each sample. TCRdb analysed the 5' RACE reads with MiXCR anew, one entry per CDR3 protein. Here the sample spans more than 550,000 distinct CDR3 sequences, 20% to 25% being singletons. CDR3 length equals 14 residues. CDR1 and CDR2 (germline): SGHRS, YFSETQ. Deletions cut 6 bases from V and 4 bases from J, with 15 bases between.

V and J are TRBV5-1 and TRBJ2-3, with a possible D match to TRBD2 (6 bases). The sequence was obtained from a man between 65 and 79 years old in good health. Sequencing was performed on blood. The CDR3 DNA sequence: TGCGCCAGCAAACGCCCGGGAGCCTCAGATACGCAGTATTTT. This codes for CASKRPGASDTQYF.